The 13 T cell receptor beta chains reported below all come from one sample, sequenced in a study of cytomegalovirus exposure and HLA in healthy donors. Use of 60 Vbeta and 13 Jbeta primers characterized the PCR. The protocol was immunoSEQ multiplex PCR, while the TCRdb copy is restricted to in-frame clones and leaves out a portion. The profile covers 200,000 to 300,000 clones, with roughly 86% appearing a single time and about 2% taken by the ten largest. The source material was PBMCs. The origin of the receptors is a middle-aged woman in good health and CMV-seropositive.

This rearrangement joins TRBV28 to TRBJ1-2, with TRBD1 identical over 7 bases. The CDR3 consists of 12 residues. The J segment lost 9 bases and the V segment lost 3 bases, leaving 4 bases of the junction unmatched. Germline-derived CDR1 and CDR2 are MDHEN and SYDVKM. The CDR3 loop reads CASSLGQRRYTF. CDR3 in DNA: TGTGCCAGCAGTTTGGGACAGCGCCGCTACACCTTC.

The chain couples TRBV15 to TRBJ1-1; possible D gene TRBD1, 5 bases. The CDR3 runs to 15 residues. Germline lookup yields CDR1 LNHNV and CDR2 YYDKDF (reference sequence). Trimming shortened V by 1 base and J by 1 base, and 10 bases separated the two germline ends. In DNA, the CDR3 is TGTGCCACCAGCAGAGGGGACTCCCGGAACACTGAAGCTTTCTTT. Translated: CATSRGDSRNTEAFF.

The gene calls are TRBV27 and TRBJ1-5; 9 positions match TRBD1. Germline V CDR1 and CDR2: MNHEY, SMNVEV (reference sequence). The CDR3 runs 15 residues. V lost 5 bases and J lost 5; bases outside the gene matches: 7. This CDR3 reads CASSPVGQGYQPQHF. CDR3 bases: TGTGCCAGCAGTCCTGTCGGACAGGGGTATCAGCCCCAGCATTTT.

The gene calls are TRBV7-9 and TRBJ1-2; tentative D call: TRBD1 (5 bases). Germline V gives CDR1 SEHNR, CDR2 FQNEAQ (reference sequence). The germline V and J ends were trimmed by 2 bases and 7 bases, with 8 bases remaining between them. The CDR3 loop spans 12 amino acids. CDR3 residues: CASSLTGGGYTF. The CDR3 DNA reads TGTGCCAGCAGCTTAACGGGGGGTGGCTACACCTTC.

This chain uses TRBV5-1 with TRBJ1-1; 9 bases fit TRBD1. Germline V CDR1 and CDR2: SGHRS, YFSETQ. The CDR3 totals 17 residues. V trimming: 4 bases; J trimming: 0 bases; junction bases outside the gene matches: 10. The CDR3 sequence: CASSIGTGRGLNTEAFF. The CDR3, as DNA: TGCGCCAGCAGCATAGGGACAGGGAGGGGTCTGAACACTGAAGCTTTCTTT.

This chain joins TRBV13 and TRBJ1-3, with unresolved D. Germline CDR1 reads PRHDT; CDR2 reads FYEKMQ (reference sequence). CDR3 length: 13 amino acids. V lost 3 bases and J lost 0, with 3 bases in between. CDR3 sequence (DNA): TGTGCCAGCAGCTTTATCTCTGGAAACACCATATATTTT. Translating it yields CASSFISGNTIYF.

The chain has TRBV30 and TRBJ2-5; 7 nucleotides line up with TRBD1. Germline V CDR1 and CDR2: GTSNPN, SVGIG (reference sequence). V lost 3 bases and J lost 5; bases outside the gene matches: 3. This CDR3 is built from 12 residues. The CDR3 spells CAWRRGLETQYF. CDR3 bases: TGTGCCTGGAGAAGGGGGCTGGAGACCCAGTACTTC.

The CDR3 sequence: CSAPVGTEAFF. CDR3 DNA sequence: TGCAGTGCCCCCGTCGGCACTGAAGCTTTCTTT. V gene TRBV20-1 combines with J gene TRBJ1-1; D is unresolved. V was trimmed by 6 bases and J by 4 bases, leaving 9 bases between them. The CDR3 length is 11 residues. CDR1 and CDR2 (germline): DFQATT, SNEGSKA (reference sequence).

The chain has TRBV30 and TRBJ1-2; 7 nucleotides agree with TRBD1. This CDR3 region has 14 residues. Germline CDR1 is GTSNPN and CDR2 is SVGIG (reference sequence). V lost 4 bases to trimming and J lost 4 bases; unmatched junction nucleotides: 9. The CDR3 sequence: CAWNRGGRSYGYTF. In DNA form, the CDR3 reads TGTGCCTGGAATAGAGGGGGCAGGAGCTATGGCTACACCTTC.

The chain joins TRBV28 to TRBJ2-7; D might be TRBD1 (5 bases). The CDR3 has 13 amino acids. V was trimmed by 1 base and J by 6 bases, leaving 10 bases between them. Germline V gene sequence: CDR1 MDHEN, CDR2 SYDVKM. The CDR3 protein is CASSLFDRTEQYF. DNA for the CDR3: TGTGCCAGCAGTTTATTCGACAGAACCGAGCAGTACTTC.

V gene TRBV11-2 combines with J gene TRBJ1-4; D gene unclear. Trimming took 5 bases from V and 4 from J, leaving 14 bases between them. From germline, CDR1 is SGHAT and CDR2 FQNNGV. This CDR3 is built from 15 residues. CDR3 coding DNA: TGTGCCAGCAGCCCAACCCGAGAAATTAATGAAAAACTGTTTTTT. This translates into CASSPTREINEKLFF.

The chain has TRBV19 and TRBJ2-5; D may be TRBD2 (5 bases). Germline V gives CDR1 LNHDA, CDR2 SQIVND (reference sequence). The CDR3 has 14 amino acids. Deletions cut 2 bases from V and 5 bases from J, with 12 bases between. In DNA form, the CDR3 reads TGTGCCAGTAGTATAAGCGGAGATCGGGAGACCCAGTACTTC. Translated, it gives CASSISGDRETQYF.

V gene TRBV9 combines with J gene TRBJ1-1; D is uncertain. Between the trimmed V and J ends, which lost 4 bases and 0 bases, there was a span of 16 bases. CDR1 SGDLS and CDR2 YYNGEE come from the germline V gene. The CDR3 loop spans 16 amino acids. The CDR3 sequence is CASSLRDTYMNTEAFF. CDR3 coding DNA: TGTGCCAGCAGCTTACGAGACACCTATATGAACACTGAAGCTTTCTTT.